This TCR beta chain derives from a study of blood T cell repertoires in COVID-19. The overall study: Samples of COVID-19 (acute and convalescent) were obtained from the United States, Italy and Spain.

This CDR3 region has 17 residues. CDR1 is SGHVS, CDR2 FNYEAQ, per germline. Germline trimming cut 0 bases from V and 9 bases from J; bases unmatched to any gene: 11. The assay was immunoSEQ multiplex PCR, and TCRdb's table has in-frame clones only and misses some. The table records about 240,000 clones, about 73% of them present only once. The chain combines TRBV7-6 with TRBJ2-1; TRBD2 matches 10 bases. The receptor's source is a woman aged 80 or over with acute or convalescent COVID-19. The material sequenced was peripheral blood. The CDR3 sequence is CASSLAPSGLATGEQFF. The CDR3 DNA is TGTGCCAGCAGCTTAGCCCCCTCGGGACTAGCGACCGGTGAGCAGTTCTTC.